The next 2 T cell receptor beta chains were all read from a single sample in a study of T cell clonality in common variable immunodeficiency. Findings and limits, study-wide: Fewer deletions and N-nucleotide insertions were reportedly seen in common variable immunodeficiency TCR beta sequences.

These TCRs' antigens remain unknown. Only in-frame clones appear in the TCRdb table, and some are missing; sequencing was by immunoSEQ multiplex PCR. The sample offers about 34,000 clones and no singletons, the top ten holding 25% to 30%. The sequenced sample consisted of peripheral blood mononuclear cells. The receptors derive from a human donor with common variable immunodeficiency.

This CDR3 is CSVVREGRETQYF. The CDR3 bases that were read are TGCAGCGTTGTGCGGGAGGGCCGAGAGACC. The chain couples TRBV29-1 to TRBJ2-5; TRBD2 aligns across 9 bases. The sequenced fragment ends 3 residues before the CDR3 boundary, so the rest is inferred from the germline J gene. V lost 4 bases, J lost 4 bases, and 4 bases stayed unmatched. The CDR3 runs to 13 residues. Germline V gives CDR1 SQVTM, CDR2 ANQGSEA.

This clone was observed many times. The read finishes 3 residues shy of the CDR3 end, and the germline J gene is used to complete it. This chain connects TRBV28 to TRBJ2-1; 10 nucleotides line up with TRBD2. CDR1 MDHEN and CDR2 SYDVKM come from the germline V gene. V shed 1 base, J shed 0 bases, and the junction held 3 bases outside the gene matches. This CDR3 contains 17 residues. This CDR3 reads CASSLLSSGSSYNEQFF. Incomplete CDR3 DNA: TGTGCCAGCAGTTTATTATCTAGCGGGAGCTCCTACAATGAG.